This is a list of T cell receptor beta chains from one sample in a study of T cell repertoires and HLA-DP antigens. The data were produced by immunoSEQ multiplex PCR, yet TCRdb's version contains in-frame clones alone and is incomplete. The sample lists about 110,000 clones, roughly 92% seen once, with around 0.3% in the top ten. Antigen specificity for these receptors is unknown. Sequencing input: CD4+ T cells from PBMCs. The source of these receptors is a woman under 30 in good health and CMV-seronegative. CDR3s include the opening cysteine and the closing phenylalanine or tryptophan. D genes are given only for firm matches. Not every row has a clone size; where given, it reads once, few, many or a size class.

CDR3nt	CDR3aa	abundance	d_gene	v_gene	j_gene
TGTGCCAGCAGTGACAGGGGACAGGGGGAGGTTGGCTACACCTTC	CASSDRGQGEVGYTF	NA	TRBD1	TRBV28	TRBJ1-2
TGTGCCAGCAGTTTATCGAGGCAAATGGGGGGCAAAAACATTCAGTACTTC	CASSLSRQMGGKNIQYF	NA	NA	TRBV27	TRBJ2-4
TGTGCCAGCAGCCTGGACAGGGGCTATGGCTACACCTTC	CASSLDRGYGYTF	NA	TRBD1	TRBV5-4	TRBJ1-2
TGTGCCAGTAGTATTCAGGACAGACATAACTATGGCTACACCTTC	CASSIQDRHNYGYTF	NA	NA	TRBV19	TRBJ1-2
TGTGCCATCAGCCCGGGACAGTCCATGAACACTGAAGCTTTCTTT	CAISPGQSMNTEAFF	NA	TRBD1	TRBV10-3	TRBJ1-1
TGTGCCAGCACCAGCGGGGCCAGGAACTATGGCTACACCTTC	CASTSGARNYGYTF	NA	NA	TRBV6-5	TRBJ1-2
TGTGCCAGCAGCGTACCCCGGGACCTTAGCTCCTACAATGAGCAGTTCTTC	CASSVPRDLSSYNEQFF	NA	NA	TRBV9	TRBJ2-1
TGTGCCAGCTCACCTACCCAGGTATCAGAGACCCAGTACTTC	CASSPTQVSETQYF	NA	NA	TRBV18	TRBJ2-5
TGTGCTAGTGGTTCTGAGGCGACCTACAATGAGCAGTTCTTC	CASGSEATYNEQFF	NA	NA	TRBV12-5	TRBJ2-1
TGTGCCAGCAGGGAGGGATACGGTGACAATCAGCCCCAGCATTTT	CASREGYGDNQPQHF	NA	NA	TRBV6-1	TRBJ1-5
TGTGCCAGCATTAGGACAGCAACTAATGAAAAACTGTTTTTT	CASIRTATNEKLFF	NA	NA	TRBV6-1	TRBJ1-4
TGTGCCAGTAGTTTACAGGAGAACACTGAAGCTTTCTTT	CASSLQENTEAFF	NA	NA	TRBV19	TRBJ1-1
TGCGCCAGCAGGGAGGCAGGGTGGTTGCGCGAGCAGTACTTC	CASREAGWLREQYF	NA	NA	TRBV10-2	TRBJ2-7
TGTGCTAGCAGCTTAGGGGGACCCCTCGATGAGCAGTTCTTC	CASSLGGPLDEQFF	NA	NA	TRBV7-7	TRBJ2-1
TGTGCCAGCAGCTTAACGTCGGAGCGGGGGCCATACACCGGGGAGCTGTTTTTT	CASSLTSERGPYTGELFF	NA	TRBD2	TRBV7-3	TRBJ2-2
TGCGCCAGCAGCTTGGTTCAAAACTATGGCTACACCTTC	CASSLVQNYGYTF	NA	NA	TRBV5-1	TRBJ1-2
TGTGCCTGGAGTGTATGGGACTGGGGGGACGCCCAAGAGACCCAGTACTTC	CAWSVWDWGDAQETQYF	NA	NA	TRBV30	TRBJ2-5
TGTGCCAGCAGCTCCACTACTAGCGTGTCAGATACGCAGTATTTT	CASSSTTSVSDTQYF	NA	TRBD2	TRBV5-4	TRBJ2-3
TGCGCCAGCAGCTTGGACACTAGCGGATACAATGAGCAGTTCTTC	CASSLDTSGYNEQFF	NA	TRBD2	TRBV5-1	TRBJ2-1
TGCGCCAGCAGCCGCGGACACCCTAATGAAAAACTGTTTTTT	CASSRGHPNEKLFF	NA	NA	TRBV4-1	TRBJ1-4
TGTGCCAGCAGCTTAGATCCCTTGCATGGCTACACCTTC	CASSLDPLHGYTF	NA	NA	TRBV7-2	TRBJ1-2
TGTGCCAGCAGTCCCGACAATTCTGGAAACACCATATATTTT	CASSPDNSGNTIYF	NA	NA	TRBV6-6	TRBJ1-3
TGTGCCAGCAGTCAGGAGACAGGTTATTCACCCCTCCACTTT	CASSQETGYSPLHF	few	NA	TRBV6-5	TRBJ1-6
TGTGCCAGCAGTGCCGGGACAGGGGGCCTTCTCGGCAATCAGCCCCAGCATTTT	CASSAGTGGLLGNQPQHF	NA	TRBD1	TRBV2	TRBJ1-5
TGCGCCAGCAGCCATAGCGACAGGTCGCCGAACTATGGCTACACCTTC	CASSHSDRSPNYGYTF	NA	NA	TRBV4-3	TRBJ1-2
TGTGCCAGAAGCCGAAACCGGGACAGCGACTACGAGCAGTACTTC	CARSRNRDSDYEQYF	NA	TRBD1	TRBV5-3	TRBJ2-7
TGTGCCAGCAGTGAAAAATGGAGTCCCGTCGTCTATGAGCAGTTCTTC	CASSEKWSPVVYEQFF	NA	NA	TRBV2	TRBJ2-1
TGTGCCAGCAGCCAAGCCGGGACACCGAACACCGGGGAGCTGTTTTTT	CASSQAGTPNTGELFF	NA	NA	TRBV4-2	TRBJ2-2
TGTGCCACCAGCAGAGGAGATACGCAGTATTTT	CATSRGDTQYF	NA	NA	TRBV15	TRBJ2-3
TGCGCCAGCAGCTCAGGGGGCCATGAGACCCAGTACTTC	CASSSGGHETQYF	NA	TRBD1	TRBV4-1	TRBJ2-5
TGTGCCACCAGCAGAGGAGTTAAAGGCTACACCTTC	CATSRGVKGYTF	NA	NA	TRBV15	TRBJ1-2
TGTGCCAGCAGCGTAGCAGCGTTCACCGGGGAGCTGTTTTTT	CASSVAAFTGELFF	few	NA	TRBV9	TRBJ2-2
TGTGCCAGCAGCAGGGCCACAGGGCACAATACGCAGTATTTT	CASSRATGHNTQYF	once	NA	TRBV6-6	TRBJ2-3
TGTGCCAGCAGCGTACGGGAGGGTTATGGCTACACCTTC	CASSVREGYGYTF	NA	NA	TRBV9	TRBJ1-2
TGTGCCAGCAGCTTAGCCCGCCTTTTGAGTGAGGAGGGTCAGCCCCAGCATTTT	CASSLARLLSEEGQPQHF	NA	NA	TRBV11-2	TRBJ1-5
TGTGCCAGTAGTATTTCCGACAGCTATGGCTACACCTTC	CASSISDSYGYTF	NA	NA	TRBV19	TRBJ1-2
TGTGCCAGCAGTGAAGGGGGGACAGTCCCTCAGCCCCAGCATTTT	CASSEGGTVPQPQHF	NA	TRBD1	TRBV6-1	TRBJ1-5
TGTGCCAGCAGCCAGTTGTTGCCCACCGGGGAGCTGTTTTTT	CASSQLLPTGELFF	once	NA	TRBV11-1	TRBJ2-2
TGTGCCAGCGGAACAGGGAGCTCTGGGGCCAACGTCCTGACTTTC	CASGTGSSGANVLTF	NA	NA	TRBV7-9	TRBJ2-6
TGTGCCAGCAGCTTCCAGCCCGTCCCTCAAGAGACCCAGTACTTC	CASSFQPVPQETQYF	NA	NA	TRBV11-2	TRBJ2-5
TGTGCCAGCAGCGTACATACGTATTACAATGAGCAGTTCTTC	CASSVHTYYNEQFF	NA	NA	TRBV9	TRBJ2-1
TGTGCCAGTAGTAGTGGACAGGGGGATAGTTCACCCCTCCACTTT	CASSSGQGDSSPLHF	once	TRBD1	TRBV19	TRBJ1-6
TGTGCCAGCAGTTTGACAGGGGAGCAGCCCCAGCATTTT	CASSLTGEQPQHF	NA	TRBD1	TRBV7-2	TRBJ1-5